Following are 6 T cell receptor beta chains from one sample sequenced in a study of blood T cell repertoires in COVID-19. Sequencing used immunoSEQ multiplex PCR; TCRdb keeps in-frame clones, though not all of them. The sample includes a few hundred thousand clones, more than 75% of them seen just once. Sequenced material: PBMCs or T cells enriched from blood (not recorded which). The receptors shown here come from a young woman who had recovered from COVID-19.

The rearrangement joins TRBV29-1 to TRBJ2-5, with D uncertain. The CDR3 totals 13 residues. CDR1 and CDR2 (germline): SQVTM, ANQGSEA. The V end was cut by 4 bases, the J end by 1 base, with 10 bases between. The CDR3: CSVGAGIQETQYF. CDR3 in DNA: TGCAGCGTTGGGGCCGGAATCCAAGAGACCCAGTACTTC.

V gene TRBV6-6 combines with J gene TRBJ1-2; 10 bases are shared with TRBD1. CDR3 size: 15 residues. Germline trimming cut 5 bases from V and 6 bases from J; bases unmatched to any gene: 9. From germline, CDR1 is MNHNY and CDR2 SVGAGI (reference sequence). CDR3: CASSPDRGLPDGYTF. Written as DNA, the CDR3 is TGTGCCAGCAGTCCCGACAGGGGGCTACCGGATGGCTACACCTTC.

V usage is TRBV28 and J usage is TRBJ1-4; no reliable D call. The ends were cut back, 1 base at V and 8 bases at J, with 17 bases in the middle. The germline gives CDR1 MDHEN, CDR2 SYDVKM. The length of the CDR3 is 16 residues. CDR3 sequence (DNA): TGTGCCAGCAGTTTATCTCCCTCGGGAAGAAGAGAAAAACTGTTTTTT. Translating gives CASSLSPSGRREKLFF.

The chain recombines TRBV6-4 with TRBJ1-5, with a tentative D call TRBD1 (5 bases). V gave up 5 bases and J gave up 2 bases, with 13 bases separating them. CDR1 MRHNA and CDR2 SNTAGT come from the germline V gene. The CDR3 runs 15 residues. The CDR3 sequence: CASSPQGGGNQPQHF. DNA of the CDR3: TGTGCCAGCAGTCCGCAGGGAGGGGGCAATCAGCCCCAGCATTTT.

The chain uses TRBV5-6 and TRBJ1-3; a possible D gene is TRBD1 (6 bases). Germline lookup yields CDR1 SGHDT and CDR2 YYEEEE. Trimming stripped 2 bases from V and 0 bases from J, with 12 bases between. CDR3 length: 16 amino acids. The CDR3 sequence is CASSLWGPSSGNTIYF. The CDR3 DNA reads as TGTGCCAGCAGCTTATGGGGGCCCAGCTCTGGAAACACCATATATTTT. Combining the CDR3 with reference TRBV5-6 and TRBJ1-3 gives the whole variable domain DAGVTQSPTHLIKTRGQQVTLRCSPKSGHDTVSWYQQALGQGPQFIFQYYEEEERQRGNFPDRFSGHQFPNYSSELNVNALLLGDSALYLCASSLWGPSSGNTIYFGEGSWLTVV.

This chain connects TRBV7-8 to TRBJ1-6; maybe TRBD1 (5 bases). Per germline, CDR1 SGHVS and CDR2 FQNEAQ. V was clipped by 6 bases and J by 2 bases, with 17 bases between them. CDR3 size: 17 residues. CDR3 amino acids: CASSFPRQPPYNSPLHF. CDR3 DNA sequence: TGTGCCAGCAGTTTCCCCCGACAGCCGCCCTATAATTCACCCCTCCACTTT.